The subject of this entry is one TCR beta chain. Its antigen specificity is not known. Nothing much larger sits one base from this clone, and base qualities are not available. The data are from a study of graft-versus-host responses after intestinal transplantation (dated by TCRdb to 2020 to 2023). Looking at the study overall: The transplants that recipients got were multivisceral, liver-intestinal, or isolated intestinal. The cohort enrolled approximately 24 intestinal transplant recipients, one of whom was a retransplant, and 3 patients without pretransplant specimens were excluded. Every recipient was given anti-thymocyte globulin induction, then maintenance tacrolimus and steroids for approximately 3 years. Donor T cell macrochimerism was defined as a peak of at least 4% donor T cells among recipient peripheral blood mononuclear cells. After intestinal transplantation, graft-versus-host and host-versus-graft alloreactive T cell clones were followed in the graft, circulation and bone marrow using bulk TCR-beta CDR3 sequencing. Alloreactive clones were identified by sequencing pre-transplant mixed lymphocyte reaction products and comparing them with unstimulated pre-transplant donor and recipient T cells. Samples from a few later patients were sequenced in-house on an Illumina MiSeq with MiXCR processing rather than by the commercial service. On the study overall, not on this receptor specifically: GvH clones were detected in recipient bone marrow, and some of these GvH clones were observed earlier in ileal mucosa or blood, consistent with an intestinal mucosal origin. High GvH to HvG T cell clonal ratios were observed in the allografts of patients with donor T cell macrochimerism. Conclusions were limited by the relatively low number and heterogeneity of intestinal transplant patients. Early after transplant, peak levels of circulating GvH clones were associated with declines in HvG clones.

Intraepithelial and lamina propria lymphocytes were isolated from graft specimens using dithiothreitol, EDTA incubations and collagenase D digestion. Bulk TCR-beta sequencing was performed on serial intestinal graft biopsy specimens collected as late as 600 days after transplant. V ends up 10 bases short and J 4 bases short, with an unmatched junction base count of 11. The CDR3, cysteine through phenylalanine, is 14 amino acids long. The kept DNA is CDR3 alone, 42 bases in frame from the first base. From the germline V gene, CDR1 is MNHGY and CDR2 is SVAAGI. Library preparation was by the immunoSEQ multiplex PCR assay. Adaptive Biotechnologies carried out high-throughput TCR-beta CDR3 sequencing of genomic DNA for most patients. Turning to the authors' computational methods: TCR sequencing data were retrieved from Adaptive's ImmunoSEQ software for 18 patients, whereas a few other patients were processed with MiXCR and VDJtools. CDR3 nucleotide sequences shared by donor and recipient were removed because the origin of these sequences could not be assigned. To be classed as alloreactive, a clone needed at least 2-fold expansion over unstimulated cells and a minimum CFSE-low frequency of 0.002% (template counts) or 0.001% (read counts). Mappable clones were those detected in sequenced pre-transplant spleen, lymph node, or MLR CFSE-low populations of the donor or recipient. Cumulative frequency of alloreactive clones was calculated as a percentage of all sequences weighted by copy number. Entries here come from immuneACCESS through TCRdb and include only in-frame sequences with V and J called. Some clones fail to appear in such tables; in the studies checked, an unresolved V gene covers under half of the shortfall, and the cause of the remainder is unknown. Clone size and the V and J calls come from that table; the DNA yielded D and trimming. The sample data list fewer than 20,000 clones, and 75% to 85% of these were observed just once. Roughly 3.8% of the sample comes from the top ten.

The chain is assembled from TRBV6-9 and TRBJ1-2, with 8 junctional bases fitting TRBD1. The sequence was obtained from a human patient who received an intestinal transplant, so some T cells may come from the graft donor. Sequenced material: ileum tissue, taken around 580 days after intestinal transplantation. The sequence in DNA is TGTGCCACTGCCCCCTTGCAGGGGGCCTATGGCTACACCTTC. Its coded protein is CATAPLQGAYGYTF.